This TCR beta chain appears in the sequencing data of a study of cytomegalovirus exposure and HLA in healthy donors (dated by TCRdb to the late 2010s). For context, the study as a whole: An earlier analysis of roughly 500 of the donors reported 250 to 300 Gb of sequence data and 117 million unique TCR beta sequences from about 179 million T cells. An early release covering some 640 HLA-typed donors comprised approximately 300 gigabases of sequencing data and tens of millions of unique TCR sequences. Of the 398 genotyped donors, about 80% fell in the genetic ancestry cluster associated with self-reported Caucasian donors. The aim of the study was to test whether cataloging public T cell receptors could identify signatures of past pathogen exposure. The T cell repertoires of 550 to 850 subjects were profiled by immunosequencing and related to cytomegalovirus serostatus. In addition to the first cohort of 666 subjects, a separate validation cohort of around 110 different subjects was used. High-throughput TCR immunosequencing, statistical association of individual TCRs with disease status, and machine learning were combined to predict cytomegalovirus infection status. A later analysis re-analyzed previously published TCR beta repertoires from roughly 600 donors and added high-resolution HLA genotyping to study TCR occurrence patterns. Rather than drawing on any new phenotypic data, the later analysis identified candidate immune exposures from TCR beta sequences and the way those sequences occurred across donors. An earlier analysis of around 580 of the donors used high-throughput TCR beta sequencing to judge whether each TCR beta V gene segment behaved as functional or pseudogenic. Donor age, sex, ethnicity and CMV serostatus were compiled alongside the repertoire data. A later genetic analysis used genome-wide SNP genotypes for about 55% of the 666 donors, treating that subset as a discovery cohort. Every discovery cohort repertoire had been produced on one sequencing platform. HLA typing covered class I and class II loci at four-digit resolution. Typing coverage differed by locus: A, B, C, DRB1 and DQB1 were typed in roughly 629-630 donors, DQA1 in approximately 520, DPA1 in 600 to 610, and DPB1 in 450 to 490. Because of strong linkage in the cohort, 4 to 6 DR-DQ haplotypes were treated as single units for association and clustering. Across some 400 genotyped donors of the cohort, an average of about 240,000 unique TCR beta nucleotide sequences per donor were sequenced, and roughly 20% of those sequences were non-productive. Results the study describes overall, beyond this receptor: A few of the identified cytomegalovirus-associated TCR beta chains were confirmed in vitro to be specific for cytomegalovirus antigens. Because some donors lacked HLA typing at each locus, the association tests relied only on the typed subset. A later analysis found that most CMV-associated TCR beta chains appeared HLA-restricted, with HLA associations seemingly driven largely by CMV exposure. Because counts were too low, roughly 17 rarely observed V segments, including chromosome 9 orphons, were left out of the earlier analysis of several hundred of the donors. The study listed 164 TCR beta chains as associated with cytomegalovirus. An association between a missense DCLRE1C variant and V-gene and J-gene trimming of TCR beta chains was found in a later genetic analysis and replicated in an independent cohort. The only immune exposure information available for the cohort was CMV serostatus. Linkage disequilibrium might explain the correlated functional status among segregating V segments, but an unknown experimental factor could not be ruled out. Sequencing depth was assumed to be roughly uniform across donors in the presence/absence analyses, though that assumption may not hold. Some IMGT-functional V segments, including TRBV6-2 and TRBV6-3, could not be distinguished by the 87-base-pair reads and were therefore excluded. A later genetic analysis reported fewer N-insertions in productive TCRs among donors in an Asian-associated ancestry cluster than the roughly 620-donor mean. In this cohort, only TCR beta chains were sequenced, and detectable features were limited by the absence of alpha or paired-chain data. In both the original and validation cohorts, the classifier was reported to diagnose cytomegalovirus status with high specificity and sensitivity. According to a later analysis, TCR association rates differed among HLA loci, with DRB1 alleles showing the most associated TCRs and HLA-C alleles showing the fewest. In an earlier analysis of roughly 560 of the donors, most TCR beta V segments were observed in productive rearrangements about 87% or about 30% of the time, broadly matching IMGT annotations. In a later analysis, HLA-associated TCR beta chains showed more clonal expansion and lower generation probabilities than non-associated chains that were equally common. A cluster of highly shared sequence variants was judged likely to represent a technical artifact of the sequencing pipeline. Assigning TCR associations to individual alleles was difficult when HLA alleles, especially DR and DQ, strongly co-occurred. It was suggested by the authors that the approach could potentially be generalized to other disease states and immunological phenotypes. According to a later analysis, parvovirus B19, influenza, CMV and Epstein-Barr virus appeared linked to several top co-occurrence clusters. Specific HLA alleles were associated with 16,951 TCR beta sequences at a false discovery rate of 0.05 in a later analysis. Most TCR sequences were seen in very few donors, while some public TCRs were found in many individuals. A further reported finding was that TCR beta sequences accurately predicted the HLA-A and HLA-B alleles for most subjects in the first cohort.

In regard to this clone: This clone's antigen is unknown. Base qualities are missing; no much larger clone stands one base away.

Reading the germline V gene (reference sequence) gives CDR1 SGHNT and CDR2 YYREEE. The CDR3, cysteine through phenylalanine, is 15 amino acids long. Of all the DNA, just the CDR3 is kept, 45 bases in frame from base 1. The germline V end is reduced by 3 bases and the J end by 5 bases; junction bases left unmatched: 5. The cohort consisted of approximately 670 healthy bone marrow donors. At the time of sampling, all cohort members were nominally healthy, though unrecorded immune exposures were likely present. The donor was CMV seronegative and belonged to the group of around 350 seronegative cohort members. A peripheral blood sample was collected from each donor, and TCR beta sequencing was performed on peripheral blood mononuclear cells. Genomic DNA was extracted from the blood cell samples with the Qiagen DNeasy Blood Extraction Kit. Libraries were made using the immunoSEQ multiplex PCR assay. The multiplex PCR relied on a mix of 60 forward primers for TCR Vbeta segments and 13 reverse primers for TCR Jbeta segments. Amplification of the CDR3 region of rearranged TCR beta genes was performed with a multiplex PCR assay on genomic DNA. On the Illumina HiSeq System, the amplified TCR beta libraries were sequenced as 87-base-pair reads. The original methods were these. In a later analysis, some 80 million unique TCR beta chains were counted across the approximately 640 repertoires, and about 9.9 million of these chains were shared by at least two donors. To remove PCR and sequencing errors, raw reads were error-corrected and collapsed into unique sequences using a nearest-neighbor algorithm that merged closely related sequences. V, D and J gene segments were assigned by aligning CDR3 sequences to IMGT reference sequences. Each retained sequence needed at least a six-nucleotide match to both a V gene segment and a J gene segment. A rearrangement was called productive if the CDR3 had no stop codons and remained in frame with V and J, and every other rearrangement was called non-productive. Following IMGT convention, CDR3 was defined as the stretch from the second conserved V-encoded cysteine up to the conserved J-encoded phenylalanine. The earlier analysis of approximately 500 of the donors excluded sequences that lacked an unambiguous match to a single V gene segment. An earlier analysis of some 500 of the donors classified V segments as functional when productive rearrangements were above 56.7% and as segregating when the standard deviation between donors was above 5%. A statistical classification framework was developed to diagnose cytomegalovirus status using the catalog of TCR beta chain sequences. A later analysis assigned V and J genes by comparing TCR nucleotide sequences with IMGT/GENE-DB human TR gene sequences. Using the TCRdist pipeline, a later analysis assigned CDR3 sequences along with most-parsimonious VDJ recombination scenarios. In a later analysis, every TCR beta chain was defined by the combination of its CDR3 amino acid sequence and its V-gene family, and reads without a unique V-gene family were dropped. To address suspected cross-contamination and a sequencing artifact, a later analysis removed a few hundred highly shared, low-generation-probability nucleotide sequences. A later analysis calculated a clonal expansion index for each public chain from normalized within-repertoire ranks of inferred template counts. A later analysis computed generation probabilities with a VDJ recombination model fitted to out-of-frame rearrangements, and checked the results against IGoR. A later analysis scored TCR-TCR, TCR-HLA and TCR-CMV co-occurrence with hypergeometric tests, applying a repertoire-size bias correction to TCR pairs. In a later analysis, false discovery rates were estimated by permuting HLA or CMV assignments 20 times. A later analysis grouped co-occurring TCRs with DBSCAN, adding TCRdist sequence similarity when clustering within HLA-allele-positive subsets. Repertoires with fewer than 30,000 or more than 120,000 public chains were left out of co-occurrence clustering, as were five repertoires with anomalous nucleotide sharing. TCRdb obtained this table from immuneACCESS and retained in-frame rearrangements with V and J assigned. These tables miss some clones; where compared with another copy, unresolved V genes account for less than half of the shortfall, and the remainder is unexplained. V and J calls and clone size are given by that table; D and trimming were obtained from the DNA. This sample gives about 130,000 clones in total; over 75% of them show up just once. The ten biggest clones cover 1.5% to 2% of the sample.

Sequences were obtained from PBMCs. Recombination linked TRBV5-4 to TRBJ2-1, with 10 junctional bases fitting TRBD2. The receptor was derived from a boy under 18 in good health and CMV-seronegative. The DNA sequence follows: TGTGCCAGCAGCTCCTTAGCGGGAGGACACAATGAGCAGTTCTTC. Its coded protein is CASSSLAGGHNEQFF.